Each of the 6 T cell receptor beta chains below was sequenced from the same sample in a study of cytomegalovirus exposure and HLA in healthy donors. The PCR employed 60 Vbeta primers together with 13 Jbeta primers. Method: immunoSEQ multiplex PCR; TCRdb's copy keeps in-frame clones and lacks some. The profile covers some 180,000 clones, with roughly 8.7% appearing a single time and less than 1.5% taken by the ten largest. The material sequenced was PBMCs. Every receptor here comes from a woman between 25 and 40 years old in good health and CMV-seropositive.

The chain couples TRBV6-1 to TRBJ2-7; TRBD1 is a possible D gene (6 bases). The V and J ends lost 3 bases and 6 bases respectively, with 27 bases between them. This CDR3 comprises 18 residues. Germline V gene sequence: CDR1 MNHNS, CDR2 SASEGT. In DNA, the CDR3 is TGTGCCAGCAGTGACCCACTACGGGGTGGGGGCGCCGTGGCCGAGCAGTACTTC. Translating gives CASSDPLRGGGAVAEQYF.

The chain employs TRBV5-6 and TRBJ1-5; 9 bases are a match to TRBD1. V was clipped by 3 bases and J by 4 bases; unmatched bases: 14. This CDR3 spans 18 amino acids. The V gene's germline CDR1 is SGHDT and CDR2 YYEEEE. The CDR3 here is CASSSGTGFYYPNQPQHF. The CDR3 DNA reads TGTGCCAGCAGCTCCGGGACAGGGTTTTACTATCCGAATCAGCCCCAGCATTTT.

This clone was observed a few times. J is TRBJ2-5 and V is TRBV25-1; D is possibly TRBD1 (7 bases). The CDR3 contains 15 residues. The V end lost 8 bases, the J end lost 5 bases, and 21 bases lay between the germline ends. The germline gives CDR1 MGHDK, CDR2 SYGVNS. The CDR3 region is CASAKAGQLAETQYF. CDR3 bases: TGTGCCAGCGCCAAGGCGGGACAGCTTGCGGAGACCCAGTACTTC.

The chain uses TRBV5-1 and TRBJ1-2, with 7 bases lining up with TRBD1. The junction had 4 bases not matched to a gene; V was cut back by 4 bases and J by 4 bases. The CDR3 runs to 13 residues. Germline V CDR1 and CDR2: SGHRS, YFSETQ. CDR3 protein: CASSTQGGYGYTF. DNA of the CDR3: TGCGCCAGCAGCACTCAGGGGGGCTATGGCTACACCTTC.

This clone was detected a few times. The chain uses TRBV18 and TRBJ2-1; D gene uncertain. The CDR3 contains 14 residues. The germline V gene encodes CDR1 KGHSH and CDR2 LQKENI. Between the trimmed V and J ends, which lost 1 base and 5 bases, there was a span of 9 bases. CDR3 nucleotides: TGTGCCAGCTCACCACGCAACAGAAACAATGAGCAGTTCTTC. Its protein is CASSPRNRNNEQFF.

The table lists this clone with a few counts. The CDR3 DNA is TGTGCCATCAGTGAGTCACACAGGGACGGCGAGCAGTACTTC. It yields the protein CAISESHRDGEQYF. The genes are TRBV10-3 and TRBJ2-7; the D gene is possibly TRBD1 (6 bases). Trimming removed 0 bases at V and 6 bases at J, with 12 bases between. The CDR3 consists of 14 residues. In germline, CDR1 is ENHRY, CDR2 SYGVKD.